This entry is about one T cell receptor (beta chain). This clonotype was detected ten times or more. Its target antigen remains unknown. No quality values exist for individual bases; no much larger clone is one base distant. The sample belongs to a study of T cells in Graves' hyperthyroidism and ophthalmopathy (dated by TCRdb to the late 2010s). For the study in its entirety: Peripheral blood samples were taken at the time of initial diagnosis, prior to any treatment. The paper describes TCR Vbeta CDR3 sequencing of around 130 peripheral blood samples, made up of 43 ophthalmopathy patients, 70 to 80 hyperthyroidism patients and about 17 progressor patients. Thyroid tissue and blood T-cell repertoires from more than five Graves' hyperthyroidism patients were also compared in the study. TCR V-J signatures able to tell the groups apart were searched for in a discovery cohort of 90 to 100 patients, of whom around 43 had Graves' ophthalmopathy and around 58 had stable Graves' hyperthyroidism. Once sampling was done, hyperthyroidism patients were given methimazole at a starting dose of 30 mg daily, whereas ophthalmopathy patients were given high-dose intravenous methylprednisolone. Whether ophthalmopathy could be predicted prospectively was tested in an independent validation cohort made up of under 20 hyperthyroidism patients plus 17 patients who later progressed to ophthalmopathy. The 100 or so discovery patients were randomly divided into training and test sets at a 7:3 ratio. General conclusions and limits of the study: Most expanded thyroid clonotypes (frequency above 0.001) were also detected in blood, a finding suggesting that blood repertoires may reflect thyroid immune responses. In cross-validation, a model built on a 13 V-J signature told ophthalmopathy apart from stable hyperthyroidism with under 90% sensitivity and roughly 82% specificity, and in testing the same model reached 80%/75%. In validation, the model predicted progression to ophthalmopathy with approximately 70% sensitivity and about 73% specificity, a median of approximately 6.5 months before onset. Sample size was not statistically predetermined, and investigators were not blinded to group allocation.

The TCR beta CDR3 regions were amplified from RNA transcripts. A first-round RT-PCR of the TCR CDR3 used the HTBI primer set with the Qiagen OneStep RT-PCR kit. The libraries were constructed in a second round of multiplex PCR and then size-selected and purified. Sequencing of the libraries was done on an Illumina HiSeq2000 using paired-end 100 bp reads. The study's own analysis went as follows. SOAPnuke was used to process the raw data, with reads discarded if the reads contained adapters or uncalled bases, had a mean Phred below 15, or lacked an exact constant-primer or identifier match. COPE v1.2.5 was used to merge high-quality paired reads, and clonotypes were defined as unique nucleotide sequences. Clonotypes were aligned to IMGT TRBV, TRBD and TRBJ reference segments using MiTCR v1.1. Only V-J combinations with frequency above 0.0001, covering 99.2% of repertoires, were analysed. A TCS score was defined as the ratio between F50 (clonal expansion) and ExV (chaos), using BLOSUM62-based TCRdist between CDR3 peptides within each V-J. Welch's t-statistics and random forest reduced roughly 500 V-J features to 13, which were used in a naive Bayes classifier (R e1071). The similarity between thyroid and blood repertoires was quantified using the Morisita-Horn index. TCRdb itself trimmed the public reads at Q25 with fastp, ran MiXCR and retained productive beta chains. Under each unique CDR3 protein, matching rows form one entry showing the most common genes and DNA. Here the V and J calls rest on TCRdb's processing, not on the authors' analysis. The sample yields fewer than 650,000 distinct CDR3 sequences; about 15% were counted once. In total, the top ten clones hold 4.3% of the sample.

V gives up 0 bases and J gives up 3 bases, and the segment between their germline ends measures 11 bases. The germline V gene (reference sequence) yields MNHEY for CDR1 and SMNVEV for CDR2. The CDR3 sequence holds 15 residues, the cysteine and phenylalanine included. Just CDR3 DNA is preserved here, 45 bases in frame from base 1. Ophthalmopathy patients had moderately to severely active disease, Clinical Activity Score of at least 3, NOSPECS grade of at least 4, and duration under 3 months. Exclusion was applied to patients with uncontrolled infections, other autoimmune diseases, pregnancy or lactation. Diagnoses were based on clinical symptoms, serum thyroxine and TRAb, thyroid ultrasound and orbital computed tomography. Ficoll-Paque density gradient centrifugation was used to isolate PBMCs from around 9.1 ml of fresh peripheral blood. Total RNA was extracted with Trizol reagent, and quality was checked on an Agilent 2100 Bioanalyzer.

The sequence joins TRBV27 to TRBJ1-1, with the D gene too uncertain to name. The specimen sequenced was blood. The TCR was taken from a middle-aged woman with Graves' ophthalmopathy. CDR3 sequence: CASSLSRQLDTEAFF. The DNA reads TGTGCCAGCAGTTTATCGAGGCAGCTTGACACTGAAGCTTTCTTT.